The 24 T cell receptor beta chains listed next were all sequenced from one sample in a study of tumor-infiltrating lymphocytes in primary liver carcinoma. From approximately 20-30 mg of unsorted bulk tissue, DNA and RNA were co-extracted together. Reverse transcription of 500 to 650 ng total RNA with a constant-region primer produced TCR beta cDNA. Three-round nested multiplex PCR performed with slightly modified ARM-PCR produced the TCR beta libraries. Investigators reported that the first two PCR rounds, at 9 to 11 cycles each, used TRBV1-TRBV30 forward primers with a C-beta reverse primer. TCRdb called the multiplex PCR reads again in MiXCR, with one record for every CDR3 protein. The sample holds 95,000 to 100,000 distinct CDR3 sequences, 55% to 80% seen once. Sequences were obtained from liver tumor tissue from sampling region 2. Noted subset: tumor region T2, inferior pole. The receptors stem from a woman aged 55-69 years with primary liver carcinoma and hepatitis B virus infection.

To note about this clonotype: This may stem from a read error, because a much larger clone lies one nucleotide away. J is TRBJ2-7 and V is TRBV28; no reliable D call. This CDR3 has 13 amino acids. V shed 4 bases and J shed 6 bases, with 13 bases lying between them. Germline loops: CDR1 MDHEN, CDR2 SYDVKM. The CDR3 sequence: CASSSSPPIEQYF. The CDR3 DNA is TGTGCCAGCAGTTCAAGTCCTCCTATCGAGCAGTACTTC.

The chain carries TRBV28 and TRBJ2-3; 8 nucleotides agree with TRBD2. Germline trimming cut 5 bases from V and 4 bases from J; bases unmatched to any gene: 17. CDR3 size: 18 residues. Germline CDR1 MDHEN, CDR2 SYDVKM. The CDR3 sequence is CASSPRPGSREGADTQYF. For the CDR3, the DNA is TGTGCCAGCAGTCCCCGCCCTGGCTCCCGGGAGGGTGCAGATACGCAGTATTTT.

In the case of this clonotype: The junction and the germline gene differ at one end; a read error may be behind it. The chain uses TRBV28 and TRBJ1-5, with a weak D call TRBD1 (6 bases). Germline CDR1 reads MDHEN; CDR2 reads SYDVKM. The CDR3 sequence is 15 residues long. The CDR3 protein is CASSFRGLGNQRQHF. The CDR3 region has the DNA TGTGCCAGCAGCTTTAGGGGGTTAGGCAATCAGCGCCAGCATTTT.

There are a few counts of this clonotype. This chain uses TRBV7-9 with TRBJ1-3, with 8 bases aligning to TRBD1. The CDR3 is 15 residues long. Germline CDR1 reads SEHNR; CDR2 reads FQNEAQ (reference sequence). The junction had 2 bases not matched to a gene; V was cut back by 4 bases and J by 0 bases. Here the CDR3 reads CASSSGTGSGNTIYF. The CDR3 DNA reads TGTGCCAGCAGCTCAGGGACAGGCTCTGGAAACACCATATATTTT. The variable domain in full, with the rest retrieved from reference TRBV7-9 and TRBJ1-3, is DTGVSQNPRHKITKRGQNVTFRCDPISEHNRLYWYRQTLGQGPEFLTYFQNEAQLEKSRLLSDRFSAERPKGSFSTLEIQRTEQGDSAMYLCASSSGTGSGNTIYFGEGSWLTVV.

The chain combines TRBV30 with TRBJ1-2; D may be TRBD1 (6 bases). The germline CDR1 and CDR2 sequences are GTSNPN and SVGIG (reference sequence). The CDR3 totals 14 residues. V lost 4 bases to trimming and J lost 6 bases, with 18 bases between them. CDR3 region: CAWKTSQGSDGYTF. CDR3 in DNA: TGTGCCTGGAAAACATCACAGGGTTCGGATGGCTACACCTTC. The full variable domain, rest sourced from reference TRBV30 and TRBJ1-2, is SQTIHQWPATLVQPVGSPLSLECTVEGTSNPNLYWYRQAAGRGLQLLFYSVGIGQISSEVPQNLSASRPQDRQFILSSKKLLLSDSGFYLCAWKTSQGSDGYTFGSGTRLTVV.

The chain links TRBV11-2 to TRBJ2-1; D gene uncertain. V lost 5 bases to trimming and J lost 9 bases, with 17 bases between them. This CDR3 is built from 14 residues. From germline, CDR1 is SGHAT and CDR2 FQNNGV. CDR3 sequence reads: CASSPQRSSGEQFF. The CDR3, as DNA: TGTGCCAGCAGCCCCCAGCGTTCTTCGGGTGAGCAGTTCTTC.

A single count supports this clonotype. One end of the junction is discordant with germline, which a read error may explain. This chain connects TRBV10-1 to TRBJ2-1; weak D call: TRBD1 (6 bases). The CDR3 covers 15 residues. Germline loops: CDR1 WNHNN, CDR2 SYGVQD (reference sequence). The CDR3 DNA sequence: TGCGCCAGCAGTGAAGGACAGCCGGCATACAGTGAGCAGTTCTTC. This codes for CASSEGQPAYSEQFF.

A note on this clonotype: Mismatch with germline at one junction end may stem from a read error. The gene calls are TRBV12-3 or TRBV12-4 and TRBJ1-2; D remains unclear. There are 13 residues in the CDR3. The CDR3 DNA follows: TGTGCCAGCAGTTTCGGGCAGTTCAATGGCTACATCTTC. Its protein is CASSFGQFNGYIF.

This clonotype showed up many times. The chain uses TRBV28 and TRBJ2-5; D tentatively reads TRBD1 or TRBD2 (5 bases each). V lost 7 bases, J lost 5 bases, and 17 bases lay in between. This CDR3 has 14 amino acids. Per germline, CDR1 MDHEN and CDR2 SYDVKM. In nucleotides, the CDR3 is TGTGCCAGCACCAACCCCGGGGCAGCGGAGACCCAGTACTTC. Translating gives CASTNPGAAETQYF. Complete variable domain (other parts from reference TRBV28 and TRBJ2-5): DVKVTQSSRYLVKRTGEKVFLECVQDMDHENMFWYRQDPGLGLRLIYFSYDVKMKEKGDIPEGYSVSREKKERFSLILESASTNQTSMYLCASTNPGAAETQYFGPGTRLLVL.

Remarks on this clonotype: The CDR3 does not end in the conserved phenylalanine or tryptophan, so this is likely a read error. The gene calls are TRBV29-1 and TRBJ1-5, with 7 bases identical to TRBD1. The CDR3 loop spans 12 amino acids. The V and J ends lost 5 bases and 5 bases, in that order; junction bases with no gene match: 3. Germline V CDR1 and CDR2: SQVTM, ANQGSEA. The CDR3 loop is CSVRTGDQPQHY. Written as DNA, the CDR3 is TGCAGCGTTCGGACAGGTGATCAGCCCCAGCATTAT.

With regard to this clonotype: The junction does not match germline at one end; this may be a read error. This sequence joins TRBV29-1 and TRBJ1-5; perhaps TRBD1 as D (6 bases). The CDR3 consists of 13 residues. CDR1 SQVTM and CDR2 ANQGSEA come from the germline V gene. This chain's CDR3 is CSVGRDNNQPQHF. The CDR3 DNA reads as TGCAGCGTTGGACGGGACAACAATCAGCCCCAACATTTT.

Of note for this clonotype: The junction shows a germline mismatch at one end, possibly a read error. V gene TRBV6-2 or TRBV6-3 combines with J gene TRBJ2-7, with 10 bases matching TRBD2. Germline lookup yields CDR1 MNHEY and CDR2 SVGEGT. The CDR3 consists of 16 residues. The CDR3 region has the DNA TGTGCCAGCAGAAGATTAGCGGGAGGACCTACCTACGAGCAGTGCTTC. Amino acid sequence: CASRRLAGGPTYEQCF.

To note about this clonotype: This is likely a read error, given that the CDR3 carries no conserved phenylalanine or tryptophan at its end. Because the CDR3's place on the DNA is in doubt, the DNA is left out and the CDR3 is given as listed by TCRdb. This chain links TRBV11-1 with TRBJ2-2; the listed D gene, TRBD1, was not tested against the DNA. The germline CDR1 and CDR2 sequences are SGHAT and FQDESV (reference sequence). The CDR3 is 17 amino acids long, termini counted. The CDR3 is CAISARPFLVNTRELFL.

With respect to this clonotype: A read error may produce the germline difference seen at one junction end. The rearrangement links TRBV4-2 to TRBJ2-7, with 11 bases identical to TRBD1. The CDR3 runs 15 residues. From germline, CDR1 is LGHNA and CDR2 YNFKEQ. CDR3 sequence (DNA): TGTTCCAGCAGCCGGGCCGGACAGGGGGCGCACGAGCAGTACTTC. Translation: CSSSRAGQGAHEQYF.

Regarding this clonotype: The junction and the germline gene differ at one end; a read error may be behind it. V and J are TRBV11-2 and TRBJ1-4; no reliable D call. There are 16 residues in the CDR3. The germline V gene encodes CDR1 SGHAT and CDR2 FQNNGV. In DNA form, the CDR3 reads TGTGCCAGCATCTTAGGCCGCCTTTCCTTTGGAGAAAAACTGTTTTTT. Protein product: CASILGRLSFGEKLFF. Using reference TRBV11-2 and TRBJ1-4 for the parts outside the CDR3, the full variable domain is EAGVAQSPRYKIIEKRQSVAFWCNPISGHATLYWYQQILGQGPKLLIQFQNNGVVDDSQLPKDRFSAERLKGVDSTLKIQPAKLEDSAVYLCASILGRLSFGEKLFFGSGTQLSVL.

This clonotype was counted only a few times. One base away lies a much larger clone, so this may be a sequencing read error. The chain recombines TRBV12-5 with TRBJ2-7; D not resolved. Germline lookup yields CDR1 LGHNT and CDR2 FRNRAP. The CDR3 covers 8 residues. CDR3 bases: TGTGTTAGTGGTGGGCGGTACTTC. This codes for CVSGGRYF.

Worth noting for this clonotype: The junction differs from germline at one of its ends, possibly a read error. This chain connects TRBV7-8 to TRBJ2-1; D is undetermined. CDR1 SGHVS and CDR2 FQNEAQ come from the germline V gene. The CDR3 contains 15 residues. As DNA, the CDR3 is TGTGCCAGCAGCCCCCCGCCGGGCTCCTACATTGAGCAGTTCTTC. It codes for CASSPPPGSYIEQFF. Full variable domain (remainder filled in from reference TRBV7-8 and TRBJ2-1): GAGVSQSPRYKVAKRGQDVALRCDPISGHVSLFWYQQALGQGPEFLTYFQNEAQLDKSGLPSDRFFAERPEGSVSTLKIQRTQQEDSAVYLCASSPPPGSYIEQFFGPGTRLTVL.

About this clonotype: This sequence may be a read error, since a much larger clone differs from it by one base. V gene TRBV5-4 combines with J gene TRBJ2-7; unclear D gene. There are 14 residues in the CDR3. The germline V gene has CDR1 SGHNT and CDR2 YYREEE (reference sequence). The CDR3 DNA reads TGTGTCAGCAGCTTTTCAGTCTCCACCTACGAGCAGTACTTC. Translation: CVSSFSVSTYEQYF. The full variable domain, its missing parts supplied by reference TRBV5-4 and TRBJ2-7, is ETGVTQSPTHLIKTRGQQVTLRCSSQSGHNTVSWYQQALGQGPQFIFQYYREEENGRGNFPPRFSGLQFPNYSSELNVNALELDDSALYLCVSSFSVSTYEQYFGPGTRLTVT.

This clonotype was seen many times. J is TRBJ2-1 and V is TRBV12-3 or TRBV12-4, with no clear D. This CDR3 region has 13 residues. Trimming shortened V by 3 bases and J by 9 bases, and 12 bases separated the two germline ends. CDR3 sequence: CASSLAGVGEQFF. For the CDR3, the DNA is TGTGCCAGCAGTTTGGCTGGGGTCGGTGAGCAGTTCTTC.

For this clonotype: At one boundary the junction diverges from the germline segment, which might be a read error. The chain employs TRBV6-5 and TRBJ2-7; D is uncertain. The CDR3 length is 14 residues. CDR1 MNHEY and CDR2 SVGAGI come from the germline V gene. The CDR3 nucleotides read TGTGCCAGCAATTACGTCAGTAACTCCTACGAGCAGTACTTC. Protein: CASNYVSNSYEQYF.

This chain joins TRBV6-5 and TRBJ2-1; 9 positions agree with TRBD1. The CDR3 sequence is 16 residues long. Per the germline V gene, CDR1 is MNHEY and CDR2 is SVGAGI. Trimming removed 2 bases from V and 7 bases from J; junction bases left unmatched: 9. CDR3 protein: CASSYAEQGARNEQFF. The CDR3 region has the DNA TGTGCCAGCAGTTACGCAGAACAGGGGGCGCGGAATGAGCAGTTCTTC.

This clonotype is medium-sized (0.01 to 0.1%) in the sample. This sequence joins TRBV10-3 and TRBJ2-2; 10 nucleotides align to TRBD1. V was pared by 6 bases and J by 3 bases, with 4 bases of the junction left unmatched. The germline V gene encodes CDR1 ENHRY and CDR2 SYGVKD. The CDR3 totals 15 residues. This chain's CDR3 is CAIRDRGKDTGELFF. The CDR3 DNA is TGTGCCATCAGGGACAGGGGGAAGGACACCGGGGAGCTGTTTTTT.

As for this clonotype: Given a much more abundant clone one base away, this may be a read error. J is TRBJ2-4 and V is TRBV14, with 7 positions matching TRBD1. Germline V gives CDR1 SGHDN, CDR2 FVKESK. The CDR3 consists of 15 residues. Trimming took 5 bases from V and 8 from J; bases not matched to a gene: 12. CDR3 amino acids: CASSDTRGCGYIQYF. Here the CDR3 DNA reads TGTGCCAGCAGCGACACCAGGGGGTGTGGATACATTCAGTACTTC.

Of note for this clonotype: The junction shows a germline mismatch at one end, possibly a read error. The chain carries TRBV11-2 and TRBJ2-2, with D possibly matching TRBD1 (6 bases). Germline CDR1 and CDR2: SGHAT and FQNNGV. The CDR3 loop spans 14 amino acids. Written as DNA, the CDR3 is TGTGCCAGCAGCTTAGAGCCAGGGGCGCACGGAGCTGTTTTT. This gives the protein CASSLEPGAHGAVF.